This TCR beta chain came from a study of Graves' ophthalmopathy and Graves' hyperthyroidism. This clonotype showed up many times. This CDR3 contains 15 residues. The junction had 10 bases not matched to a gene; V was cut back by 7 bases and J by 4 bases. The germline V gene encodes CDR1 LNHDA and CDR2 SQIVND (reference sequence). Beta-chain TCR CDR3 regions were amplified from RNA transcripts. Scientists carried out first-round RT-PCR using HTBI primers and then a second-round multiplex PCR. TCRdb used MiXCR to reprocess the multiplex PCR reads, holding one entry per CDR3 protein. The data contain about 660,000 distinct CDR3 sequences, over 40% of them singletons.

Sequencing was carried out using peripheral blood. The TCR sequence derives from an adult man with Graves' ophthalmopathy. The chain couples TRBV19 to TRBJ2-7; 10 bases line up with TRBD2. The CDR3 loop reads CASKRAGGPNYEQYF. CDR3 DNA sequence: TGTGCCAGTAAACGAGCGGGAGGGCCCAATTACGAGCAGTACTTC.